This T cell receptor (beta chain) is drawn from a study of glioma-infiltrating T cells. V trimming: 9 bases; J trimming: 4 bases; junction bases outside the gene matches: 12. This CDR3 spans 15 amino acids. Germline assignment: CDR1 KGHSH and CDR2 LQKENI. Turning to this clonotype: Its antigen remains unidentified.

Findings and limits, study-wide: Tissue-blood divergence was below expectation in non-neoplastic patients, above in gliomas.

Amplification of TCR alpha and beta CDR3 regions from RNA used iRepertoire nested multiplex PCR. Each CDR3 protein is one row after TCRdb ran MiXCR on the multiplex PCR reads. The sample includes 150,000 to 200,000 distinct CDR3 sequences, approximately 30% of them seen just once. Sequenced sample: glioma tissue, nonneoplastic brain tissue, or PBMCs (not recorded which). The chain carries TRBV18 and TRBJ1-5; 7 bases line up with TRBD1. This TCR was sampled from a human donor with low-grade glioma or glioblastoma, undergoing nonglioma brain surgery, or in good health (not recorded which). The CDR3 reads CASRLGQRDNQPQHF. CDR3 nucleotide sequence: TGTGCCAGTCGACTGGGACAGAGGGATAATCAGCCCCAGCATTTT.